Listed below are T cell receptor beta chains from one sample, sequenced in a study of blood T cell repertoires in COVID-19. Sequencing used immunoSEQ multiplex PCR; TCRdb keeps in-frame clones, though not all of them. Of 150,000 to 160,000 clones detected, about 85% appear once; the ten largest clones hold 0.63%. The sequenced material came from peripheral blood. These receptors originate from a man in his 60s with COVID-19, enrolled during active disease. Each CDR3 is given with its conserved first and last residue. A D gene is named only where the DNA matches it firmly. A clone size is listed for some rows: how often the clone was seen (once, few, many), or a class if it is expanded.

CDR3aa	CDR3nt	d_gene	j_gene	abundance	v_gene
CATNAGTGDTGELFF	TGTGCCACTAATGCCGGGACAGGGGACACCGGGGAGCTGTTTTTT	TRBD1	TRBJ2-2	.	TRBV2
CASSLAKNTEAFF	TGCGCCAGCAGCTTGGCCAAGAACACTGAAGCTTTCTTT	.	TRBJ1-1	.	TRBV5-1
CASSLLVQATYGYTF	TGTGCCAGCAGCTTGTTGGTGCAGGCCACTTATGGCTACACCTTC	.	TRBJ1-2	once	TRBV5-8
CATSDASGGRGDTQYF	TGTGCCACCAGTGATGCTAGCGGGGGTCGGGGAGATACGCAGTATTTT	TRBD2	TRBJ2-3	.	TRBV24-1
CASTTRGTYGYTF	TGTGCCAGCACCACCCGAGGGACTTATGGCTACACCTTC	.	TRBJ1-2	.	TRBV6-6
CSVVGQMNTEAFF	TGCAGCGTTGTTGGGCAGATGAACACTGAAGCTTTCTTT	.	TRBJ1-1	.	TRBV29-1
CASSPRQGQTDEAFF	TGTGCCAGCTCACCACGTCAGGGACAGACGGATGAAGCTTTCTTT	TRBD1	TRBJ1-1	once	TRBV18
CASSLRQPTAEAFF	TGTGCCAGCAGTCTTAGACAGCCCACCGCTGAAGCTTTCTTT	.	TRBJ1-1	.	TRBV14
CSAHQGYEQYF	TGCAGTGCTCACCAGGGTTACGAGCAGTACTTC	.	TRBJ2-7	.	TRBV20-1
CASSYGGFKQFF	TGTGCCAGCAGTTATGGAGGGTTCAAGCAGTTCTTC	.	TRBJ2-1	.	TRBV6-5
CASSVSGNEQFF	TGTGCCAGCAGCGTATCGGGCAATGAGCAGTTCTTC	.	TRBJ2-1	.	TRBV9
CASSPITGRNTIYF	TGTGCCAGCTCACCAATCACAGGCAGAAACACCATATATTTT	.	TRBJ1-3	.	TRBV18
CASSPRTVRGHGYTF	TGTGCCAGTAGTCCCCGGACAGTTAGAGGGCACGGCTACACCTTC	.	TRBJ1-2	.	TRBV19
CASSPFLGARTEAFF	TGCGCCAGCAGCCCCTTTCTAGGGGCGCGCACTGAAGCTTTCTTT	.	TRBJ1-1	.	TRBV4-3
CASSLAGGDTQYF	TGTGCCAGCAGCCTCGCCGGCGGGGATACGCAGTATTTT	.	TRBJ2-3	.	TRBV6-4
CASSLVAGGNEKLFF	TGTGCCAGCAGCTTAGTGGCAGGGGGCAATGAAAAACTGTTTTTT	TRBD1	TRBJ1-4	.	TRBV7-2
CASSQIPGQGNTEAFF	TGTGCCAGCAGCCAGATACCGGGACAGGGTAACACTGAAGCTTTCTTT	TRBD1	TRBJ1-1	.	TRBV5-6
CASSPRDRGFNEQFF	TGTGCCAGCAGCCCCCGGGACAGGGGTTTCAATGAGCAGTTCTTC	TRBD1	TRBJ2-1	.	TRBV3-1/TRBV3-2
CASSSALKGGGNSPLHF	TGTGCCAGCAGTTCCGCCCTGAAAGGGGGCGGTAATTCACCCCTCCACTTT	TRBD1	TRBJ1-6	.	TRBV28
CASSRNTGVTGELFF	TGTGCCAGCAGCCGTAATACGGGGGTAACCGGGGAGCTGTTTTTT	.	TRBJ2-2	.	TRBV14
CASSLFTSGRSVNEQFF	TGTGCCAGCAGCTTGTTCACTAGCGGGAGATCAGTGAATGAGCAGTTCTTC	TRBD2	TRBJ2-1	.	TRBV5-6
CASSSGQGSNQPQHF	TGTGCCAGCAGTTCGGGACAGGGAAGCAATCAGCCCCAGCATTTT	TRBD1	TRBJ1-5	few	TRBV28
CASTASGRNSPLHF	TGTGCCAGCACCGCTTCAGGGAGGAATTCACCCCTCCACTTT	.	TRBJ1-6	.	TRBV27
CASTPTSGSTYNEQFF	TGCGCCAGCACCCCAACTAGCGGGAGTACTTACAATGAGCAGTTCTTC	TRBD2	TRBJ2-1	.	TRBV4-1
CASSPQLDNEQFF	TGTGCCAGCTCACCCCAACTTGACAATGAGCAGTTCTTC	.	TRBJ2-1	.	TRBV18
CASHGTSRGTNEKLFF	TGTGCCAGTCACGGGACCTCTCGGGGGACTAATGAAAAACTGTTTTTT	.	TRBJ1-4	once	TRBV19
CASSPGSPILAEQFF	TGTGCCAGCAGCCCGGGGTCCCCCATCCTGGCTGAGCAGTTCTTC	.	TRBJ2-1	.	TRBV4-2
CASSRQGNYGYTF	TGTGCCAGCAGTAGACAGGGGAACTATGGCTACACCTTC	TRBD1	TRBJ1-2	.	TRBV6-5
CSALATGGNWDTQYF	TGCAGCGCCCTGGCGACAGGGGGGAATTGGGATACGCAGTATTTT	TRBD1	TRBJ2-3	.	TRBV29-1
CASSPGTRANYGYTF	TGTGCCAGCTCACCCGGGACACGCGCTAACTATGGCTACACCTTC	.	TRBJ1-2	.	TRBV18
CASRNGQGLIHGYTF	TGTGCCAGCAGGAACGGACAGGGTTTGATTCATGGCTACACCTTC	TRBD1	TRBJ1-2	.	TRBV3-1/TRBV3-2
CASSPQGTLNSPLHF	TGTGCCAGCAGCCCTCAGGGGACATTGAATTCACCCCTCCACTTT	.	TRBJ1-6	.	TRBV5-4
CASSLDLGLADRTDTQYF	TGCGCCAGCAGCCTAGATCTAGGACTAGCGGACCGCACAGATACGCAGTATTTT	TRBD2	TRBJ2-3	.	TRBV5-1
CASSVSGKNTEAFF	TGTGCCAGCAGCGTTAGCGGGAAGAACACTGAAGCTTTCTTT	.	TRBJ1-1	once	TRBV9
CASSVGDRGYNSPLHF	TGTGCCAGCAGCGTAGGGGACAGGGGCTATAATTCACCCCTCCACTTT	TRBD1	TRBJ1-6	.	TRBV9
CASSTGQKETQYF	TGTGCCAGCAGCACGGGACAAAAAGAGACCCAGTACTTC	.	TRBJ2-5	.	TRBV28
CASTNPIAENTGELFF	TGTGCCAGCACCAACCCTATCGCCGAGAACACCGGGGAGCTGTTTTTT	.	TRBJ2-2	.	TRBV9
CASSLVTPRGTEAFF	TGTGCCAGCAGCTTAGTAACCCCTCGGGGCACTGAAGCTTTCTTT	.	TRBJ1-1	.	TRBV7-2
CASSLAETPTSYEQYF	TGTGCCAGCAGCTTAGCTGAGACTCCTACCTCCTACGAGCAGTACTTC	.	TRBJ2-7	few	TRBV7-8
CASKRTGLETQYF	TGTGCCAGCAAGCGGACAGGCTTAGAGACCCAGTACTTC	TRBD1	TRBJ2-5	.	TRBV6-5
CATSDLKLGGTREDHNEQFF	TGTGCCACCAGTGATTTAAAGTTAGGGGGCACCAGGGAAGACCACAATGAGCAGTTCTTC	TRBD1	TRBJ2-1	once	TRBV24-1
CASSTLGLSGNTIYF	TGTGCCAGCAGCACCTTAGGACTCTCTGGAAACACCATATATTTT	.	TRBJ1-3	.	TRBV5-5
CASSLGRVNEKLFF	TGCGCCAGCAGCTTGGGGCGGGTAAATGAAAAACTGTTTTTT	.	TRBJ1-4	.	TRBV5-1
CASSLVGGFADTQYF	TGTGCCAGCAGCTTGGTCGGGGGGTTCGCAGATACGCAGTATTTT	TRBD2	TRBJ2-3	few	TRBV5-4
CASRGRAATNEKLFF	TGTGCCAGCAGGGGGAGAGCCGCAACTAATGAAAAACTGTTTTTT	.	TRBJ1-4	.	TRBV6-5
CSVENRGNYGYTF	TGCAGCGTTGAAAATCGGGGGAACTATGGCTACACCTTC	.	TRBJ1-2	.	TRBV29-1
CASSFRDRGPTEAFF	TGTGCCAGCAGTTTCCGGGACAGGGGGCCCACTGAAGCTTTCTTT	TRBD1	TRBJ1-1	.	TRBV27
CASSWRGTDTQYF	TGTGCCAGCAGTTGGCGGGGCACAGATACGCAGTATTTT	.	TRBJ2-3	few	TRBV6-2/TRBV6-3
CASRMTGILATDTQYF	TGTGCCAGCAGGATGACAGGGATACTTGCCACAGATACGCAGTATTTT	TRBD1	TRBJ2-3	.	TRBV5-5
CASSSAGGSDTGELFF	TGTGCCAGCAGTTCGGCAGGGGGTTCCGACACCGGGGAGCTGTTTTTT	TRBD1	TRBJ2-2	once	TRBV28
CASSPAGAGSNTEAFF	TGCGCCAGCAGCCCGGCAGGGGCAGGGTCGAACACTGAAGCTTTCTTT	.	TRBJ1-1	.	TRBV5-1
CASSVQGVHEQYF	TGTGCCAGCAGTGTCCAGGGGGTCCACGAGCAGTACTTC	TRBD1	TRBJ2-7	.	TRBV2
CASNPLGRYNEQFF	TGTGCCAGCAACCCCCTGGGCAGATACAATGAGCAGTTCTTC	.	TRBJ2-1	.	TRBV6-5
CASQRATSETQYF	TGTGCCAGCCAGCGGGCTACCTCGGAGACCCAGTACTTC	.	TRBJ2-5	.	TRBV12-3/TRBV12-4